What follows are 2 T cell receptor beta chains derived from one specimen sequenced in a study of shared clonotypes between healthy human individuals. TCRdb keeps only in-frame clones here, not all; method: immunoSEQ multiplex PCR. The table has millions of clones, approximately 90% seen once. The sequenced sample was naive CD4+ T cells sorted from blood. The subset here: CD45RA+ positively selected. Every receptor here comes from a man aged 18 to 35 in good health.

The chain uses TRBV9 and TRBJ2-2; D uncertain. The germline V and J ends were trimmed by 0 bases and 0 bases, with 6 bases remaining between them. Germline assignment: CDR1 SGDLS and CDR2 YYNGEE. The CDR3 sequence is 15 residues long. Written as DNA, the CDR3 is TGTGCCAGCAGCGTAGCCAGGTCGAACACCGGGGAGCTGTTTTTT. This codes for CASSVARSNTGELFF.

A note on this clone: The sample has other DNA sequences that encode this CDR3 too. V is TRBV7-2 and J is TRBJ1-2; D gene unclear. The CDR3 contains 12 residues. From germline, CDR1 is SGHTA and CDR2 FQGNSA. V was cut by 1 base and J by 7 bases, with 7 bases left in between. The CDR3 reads CASSLGGGGYTF. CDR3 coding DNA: TGTGCCAGCAGCTTAGGGGGTGGTGGCTACACCTTC. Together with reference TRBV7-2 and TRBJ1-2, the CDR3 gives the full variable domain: GAGVSQSPSNKVTEKGKDVELRCDPISGHTALYWYRQSLGQGLEFLIYFQGNSAPDKSGLPSDRFSAERTGGSVSTLTIQRTQQEDSAVYLCASSLGGGGYTFGSGTRLTVV.